These 22 T cell receptor beta chains were all obtained from the same sample, sequenced in a study of shared clonotypes between healthy human individuals. Here immunoSEQ multiplex PCR was the method, and the copy in TCRdb shows in-frame clones only, minus some. The sample has fewer than 3 million clones, roughly 92% seen once; the top ten hold around 0.4%. The sample was naive CD4+ T cells from PBMCs. Documented subset: CD45RA+ positively selected. All receptors derive from a man between 18 and 29 years old in good health. Some clones in this sample may be carry-over from other donors' samples.

V gene TRBV4-3 combines with J gene TRBJ2-7; TRBD2 aligns across 9 bases. The germline V gene has CDR1 LGHNA and CDR2 YSLEER. Losses at the gene ends were 0 bases for V and 5 bases for J; bases not matched to a gene: 8. The CDR3 consists of 16 residues. CDR3 loop: CASSQDAGGANDEQYF. CDR3 DNA sequence: TGCGCCAGCAGCCAAGATGCGGGAGGGGCCAATGACGAGCAGTACTTC.

The rearrangement uses TRBV5-1 and TRBJ2-1, with 9 bases identical to TRBD2. From germline, CDR1 is SGHRS and CDR2 YFSETQ. CDR3 length equals 15 residues. The V segment lost 1 base and the J segment 6 bases; nucleotides outside the gene matches: 5. CDR3 protein: CASSLMGLALNEQFF. For the CDR3, the DNA is TGCGCCAGCAGCTTGATGGGACTAGCCCTCAATGAGCAGTTCTTC.

The CDR3 spells CASSQDIRTDTQYF. CDR3 sequence (DNA): TGCGCCAGCAGCCAAGATATCAGGACAGATACGCAGTATTTT. This chain links TRBV4-3 with TRBJ2-3; D unclear. Trimming removed 0 bases at V and 3 bases at J, with 7 bases between. The CDR3 loop spans 14 amino acids. Germline V CDR1 and CDR2: LGHNA, YSLEER.

Of note for this clone: Distinct nucleotide sequences in the sample also encode this CDR3. This chain connects TRBV29-1 to TRBJ2-7; 9 bases map to TRBD1. Germline V gives CDR1 SQVTM, CDR2 ANQGSEA. This CDR3 has 12 amino acids. V lost 6 bases, J lost 2 bases, and 2 bases stayed unmatched. The CDR3 region has the DNA TGCAGCGTGTGGACAGGGGCCTACGAGCAGTACTTC. This codes for CSVWTGAYEQYF.

The rearrangement uses TRBV5-1 and TRBJ2-5; 14 nucleotides match TRBD2. The V gene's germline CDR1 is SGHRS and CDR2 YFSETQ. V lost 4 bases to trimming and J lost 4 bases; unmatched junction nucleotides: 9. The CDR3 contains 17 residues. CDR3 sequence: CASSPTGTSGSLETQYF. DNA of the CDR3: TGCGCCAGCAGCCCGACGGGGACTAGCGGGAGTTTAGAGACCCAGTACTTC.

This rearrangement joins TRBV18 to TRBJ2-5, with 7 bases fitting TRBD1. With V trimmed by 3 bases and J by 2 bases, 6 bases remained unmatched. The V gene's germline CDR1 is KGHSH and CDR2 LQKENI. This CDR3 comprises 15 residues. The CDR3 sequence is CASSPGAGGQETQYF. The DNA of the CDR3 is TGTGCCAGCTCACCCGGAGCAGGGGGACAAGAGACCCAGTACTTC.

V is TRBV7-2 and J is TRBJ2-5; D call uncertain. Per the germline V gene, CDR1 is SGHTA and CDR2 is FQGNSA. Trimming pared 1 base from V and 4 bases from J, leaving 16 bases between. CDR3 length: 16 residues. The CDR3, as DNA: TGTGCCAGCAGCTTAGAAGCCTCCTTGGTGGTAGAGACCCAGTACTTC. Amino acids: CASSLEASLVVETQYF.

With respect to this clone: This sample also contains other DNA sequences that code for the same CDR3. The V call is TRBV7-9, the J call TRBJ2-5; D ambiguous. There are 13 residues in the CDR3. V was trimmed by 1 base and J by 2 bases, leaving 5 bases between them. The germline V gene has CDR1 SEHNR and CDR2 FQNEAQ (reference sequence). The CDR3 DNA reads TGTGCCAGCAGCTTAGATAGGCAAGAGACCCAGTACTTC. This encodes CASSLDRQETQYF.

The rearrangement joins TRBV7-9 to TRBJ1-2; D gene uncertain. The CDR3 is 12 amino acids. Germline CDR1 and CDR2: SEHNR and FQNEAQ (reference sequence). With 1 base removed from V and 7 bases from J, the gap between germline ends came to 7 bases. The DNA of the CDR3 is TGTGCCAGCAGCTTAGGGATTTTTGGCTACACCTTC. As protein: CASSLGIFGYTF.

The chain links TRBV2 to TRBJ2-7, with no clear D. Trimming took off 7 bases at V and 5 bases at J, with 6 bases between the two ends. The CDR3 contains 10 residues. CDR1 and CDR2 from the germline V gene are SNHLY and FYNNEI. CDR3 sequence reads: CASMENEQYF. The CDR3, as DNA: TGTGCCAGCATGGAGAACGAGCAGTACTTC.

V usage is TRBV6-5 and J usage is TRBJ1-2; TRBD1 is a possible D gene (6 bases). CDR1 is MNHEY, CDR2 SVGAGI, per germline. The CDR3 consists of 12 residues. Trimming shortened V by 7 bases and J by 8 bases, and 14 bases separated the two germline ends. CDR3 DNA sequence: TGTGCCAGCACCGCAGGGGCCGCCGGCTACACCTTC. This encodes CASTAGAAGYTF.

The chain employs TRBV9 and TRBJ2-3; D unresolved. V shed 0 bases and J shed 8 bases, with 16 bases lying between them. The CDR3 length is 15 residues. Per germline, CDR1 SGDLS and CDR2 YYNGEE. In nucleotides, the CDR3 is TGTGCCAGCAGCGTAGCCCCCGCCGGCCAGGCTACGCAGTATTTT. It is translated as CASSVAPAGQATQYF. Drawing the rest from reference TRBV9 and TRBJ2-3, the complete variable domain is DSGVTQTPKHLITATGQRVTLRCSPRSGDLSVYWYQQSLDQGLQFLIQYYNGEERAKGNILERFSAQQFPDLHSELNLSSLELGDSALYFCASSVAPAGQATQYFGPGTRLTVL.

The genes are TRBV5-1 and TRBJ1-1, with TRBD1 matching 7 bases. CDR3 length: 15 residues. V gave up 4 bases and J gave up 5 bases; unmatched junction bases: 11. Germline lookup yields CDR1 SGHRS and CDR2 YFSETQ. CDR3 nucleotide sequence: TGCGCCAGCAGCCTAAATACAGGGGTGGGGACTGAAGCTTTCTTT. Residues: CASSLNTGVGTEAFF.

J is TRBJ2-7 and V is TRBV28; 8 nucleotides match TRBD2. This CDR3 has 16 amino acids. V dropped 2 bases and J dropped 2; count of bases not matched to a gene: 8. In germline, CDR1 is MDHEN, CDR2 SYDVKM. Here the CDR3 DNA reads TGTGCCAGCAGTTTACCCGGGAGGGGAGGGGCCTACGAGCAGTACTTC. Translation: CASSLPGRGGAYEQYF.

The chain couples TRBV30 to TRBJ1-2, with 11 bases fitting TRBD1. Trimming took 2 bases from V and 8 from J; bases not matched to a gene: 13. CDR3 length: 16 amino acids. Germline V lookup: CDR1 GTSNPN, CDR2 SVGIG (reference sequence). The DNA for the CDR3 is TGTGCCTGGAGTACTGGGGGGACAGGGGGAGTGTTGGGCTACACCTTC. The encoded protein is CAWSTGGTGGVLGYTF. The variable domain in full, completed from reference TRBV30 and TRBJ1-2, reads SQTIHQWPATLVQPVGSPLSLECTVEGTSNPNLYWYRQAAGRGLQLLFYSVGIGQISSEVPQNLSASRPQDRQFILSSKKLLLSDSGFYLCAWSTGGTGGVLGYTFGSGTRLTVV.

The chain uses TRBV7-3 and TRBJ2-2; D may be TRBD1 (5 bases). Deletions cut 5 bases from V and 7 bases from J, with 17 bases between. CDR1 is SGHTA, CDR2 FQGTGA, per germline. The CDR3 contains 15 residues. CDR3 sequence reads: CASSRGQGFDGELFF. CDR3 coding DNA: TGTGCCAGCAGCCGCGGACAAGGGTTCGACGGGGAGCTGTTTTTT.

V is TRBV18 and J is TRBJ2-7, with 8 bases matching TRBD2. The CDR3 consists of 14 residues. J gave up 4 bases and V 3 bases, and 5 bases lay outside the gene matches. Germline assignment: CDR1 KGHSH and CDR2 LQKENI. The CDR3 DNA is TGTGCCAGCTCACCCCAGCGGGAGCGGTACGAGCAGTACTTC. This translates into CASSPQRERYEQYF.

This clone has a single count. The V and J genes are TRBV9 and TRBJ2-1; 13 bases agree with TRBD2. Germline CDR1 is SGDLS and CDR2 is YYNGEE. This CDR3 spans 17 amino acids. J was trimmed by 9 bases and V by 3 bases; bases with no gene match: 12. CDR3 nucleotides: TGTGCCAGCAGCGCCTCTACACTAGCGGGAGGGCCTGGTGAGCAGTTCTTC. Translated: CASSASTLAGGPGEQFF.

The chain recombines TRBV7-2 with TRBJ1-5; 7 nucleotides line up with TRBD1. The CDR3 totals 18 residues. J lost 1 base, V lost 3 bases, and 12 bases had no gene match. Germline CDR1 SGHTA, CDR2 FQGNSA. CDR3 bases: TGTGCCAGCAGCTTCCCCGTCGACAGGGATGGAAGCAATCAGCCCCAGCATTTT. Translating it yields CASSFPVDRDGSNQPQHF.

The chain employs TRBV10-3 and TRBJ1-2; 11 bases match TRBD1. V was clipped by 3 bases and J by 8 bases; unmatched bases: 8. The CDR3 consists of 15 residues. Germline V lookup: CDR1 ENHRY, CDR2 SYGVKD. CDR3 sequence reads: CAISETRGQGAGYTF. CDR3 nucleotide sequence: TGTGCCATCAGTGAAACCCGCGGACAGGGGGCCGGCTACACCTTC.

The chain recombines TRBV19 with TRBJ2-1, with 11 bases that match TRBD2. The junction had 4 bases not matched to a gene; V was cut back by 7 bases and J by 2 bases. The CDR3 loop spans 15 amino acids. Per germline, CDR1 LNHDA and CDR2 SQIVND (reference sequence). CDR3 nucleotide sequence: TGTGCCAGTAATCCTAGCGGGAGGACCTACAATGAGCAGTTCTTC. Its translation: CASNPSGRTYNEQFF.

This chain joins TRBV6-5 and TRBJ2-5; possible D gene TRBD1, 5 bases. CDR3 size: 15 residues. V was cut by 7 bases and J by 3 bases, with 18 bases left in between. The germline V gene has CDR1 MNHEY and CDR2 SVGAGI. For the CDR3, the DNA is TGTGCCAGCACCTCCCCAGGGCTAGGAAAAGAGACCCAGTACTTC. Protein product: CASTSPGLGKETQYF.